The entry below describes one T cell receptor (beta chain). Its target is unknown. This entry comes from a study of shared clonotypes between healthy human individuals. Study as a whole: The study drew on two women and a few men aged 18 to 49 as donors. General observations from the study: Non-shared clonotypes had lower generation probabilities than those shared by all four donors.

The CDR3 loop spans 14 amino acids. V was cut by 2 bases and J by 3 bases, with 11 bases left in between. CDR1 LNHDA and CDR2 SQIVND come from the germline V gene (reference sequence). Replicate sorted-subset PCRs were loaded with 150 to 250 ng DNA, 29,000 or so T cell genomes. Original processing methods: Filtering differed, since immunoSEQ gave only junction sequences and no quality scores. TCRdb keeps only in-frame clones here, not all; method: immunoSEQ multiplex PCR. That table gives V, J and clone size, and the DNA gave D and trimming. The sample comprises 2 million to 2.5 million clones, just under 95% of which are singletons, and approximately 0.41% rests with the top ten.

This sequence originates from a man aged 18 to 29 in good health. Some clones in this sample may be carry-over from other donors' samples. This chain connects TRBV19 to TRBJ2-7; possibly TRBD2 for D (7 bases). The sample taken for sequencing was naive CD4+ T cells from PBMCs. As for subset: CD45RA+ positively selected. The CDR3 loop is CASSISGGDYEQYF. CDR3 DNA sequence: TGTGCCAGTAGTATATCGGGGGGCGACTACGAGCAGTACTTC. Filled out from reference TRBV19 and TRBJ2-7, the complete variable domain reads DGGITQSPKYLFRKEGQNVTLSCEQNLNHDAMYWYRQDPGQGLRLIYYSQIVNDFQKGDIAEGYSVSREKKESFPLTVTSAQKNPTAFYLCASSISGGDYEQYFGPGTRLTVT.